The rows below give T cell receptor beta chains drawn from one sample of a study of radiotherapy plus CTLA-4 blockade in lung cancer. The method was immunoSEQ multiplex PCR; TCRdb's version includes in-frame clones alone and lacks a portion of them. In the table there are about 38,000 clones, over 70% of which are singletons. The starting material was peripheral blood, obtained from a patient treated with radiotherapy plus ipilimumab. The source of these receptors is a human donor with non-small cell lung cancer who had stable disease on radiotherapy plus ipilimumab. Both conserved end residues are part of each CDR3. The order of the fields is clone size, J gene, V gene, D gene, CDR3 protein, CDR3 DNA. The D gene is left open where the match is weak. The listing skips clone size in some rows; elsewhere it reads once, few, many or a size class.

clone size: -; J gene: TRBJ2-3; V gene: TRBV2; D gene: -; CDR3 protein: CASLPRVSTDTQYF; CDR3 DNA: TGTGCCAGCCTTCCACGGGTCAGCACAGATACGCAGTATTTT
clone size: -; J gene: TRBJ2-1; V gene: TRBV5-1; D gene: TRBD1; CDR3 protein: CASSLRDRGRDEQFF; CDR3 DNA: TGCGCCAGCAGCTTGAGGGACAGGGGGCGGGATGAGCAGTTCTTC
clone size: -; J gene: TRBJ2-5; V gene: TRBV5-1; D gene: -; CDR3 protein: CASSLQGVTGETQYF; CDR3 DNA: TGCGCCAGCAGCTTACAGGGTGTCACGGGGGAGACCCAGTACTTC
clone size: -; J gene: TRBJ2-2; V gene: TRBV5-1; D gene: TRBD1; CDR3 protein: CASSNTGAGELFF; CDR3 DNA: TGCGCCAGCAGCAATACAGGGGCCGGGGAGCTGTTTTTT
clone size: -; J gene: TRBJ2-2; V gene: TRBV12-5; D gene: TRBD2; CDR3 protein: CASGGEGGELFF; CDR3 DNA: TGTGCTAGTGGCGGGGAGGGCGGGGAGCTGTTTTTT
clone size: -; J gene: TRBJ2-1; V gene: TRBV19; D gene: TRBD2; CDR3 protein: CASSPSGASYNEQFF; CDR3 DNA: TGTGCCAGTAGTCCTAGCGGGGCTTCCTACAATGAGCAGTTCTTC
clone size: -; J gene: TRBJ2-6; V gene: TRBV5-1; D gene: TRBD1; CDR3 protein: CASSLGLGQGSGANVLTF; CDR3 DNA: TGCGCCAGCAGCTTGGGACTAGGACAGGGGTCTGGGGCCAACGTCCTGACTTTC
clone size: -; J gene: TRBJ1-6; V gene: TRBV7-3; D gene: TRBD1; CDR3 protein: CASSLGQGTTSPLHF; CDR3 DNA: TGTGCCAGCAGTCTTGGACAGGGTACGACCTCACCCCTCCACTTT
clone size: -; J gene: TRBJ1-1; V gene: TRBV6-1; D gene: -; CDR3 protein: CASSERTEAFF; CDR3 DNA: TGTGCCAGCAGTGAACGGACTGAAGCTTTCTTT
clone size: once; J gene: TRBJ2-2; V gene: TRBV5-4; D gene: -; CDR3 protein: CASSLEWGNTGELFF; CDR3 DNA: TGTGCCAGCAGCTTGGAGTGGGGGAACACCGGGGAGCTGTTTTTT
clone size: -; J gene: TRBJ1-1; V gene: TRBV2; D gene: TRBD1; CDR3 protein: CASRGQLPNTEAFF; CDR3 DNA: TGTGCCAGCAGGGGACAGCTACCGAACACTGAAGCTTTCTTT
clone size: -; J gene: TRBJ2-5; V gene: TRBV28; D gene: -; CDR3 protein: CASSSLWEYQETQYF; CDR3 DNA: TGTGCCAGCAGTTCCCTTTGGGAGTACCAAGAGACCCAGTACTTC
clone size: -; J gene: TRBJ1-1; V gene: TRBV25-1; D gene: -; CDR3 protein: CASSEGWDRTEAFF; CDR3 DNA: TGTGCCAGCAGTGAAGGGTGGGACCGCACTGAAGCTTTCTTT
clone size: -; J gene: TRBJ1-4; V gene: TRBV5-5; D gene: TRBD1; CDR3 protein: CASSPTGTVNEKLFF; CDR3 DNA: TGTGCCAGCAGCCCGACTGGGACAGTTAATGAAAAACTGTTTTTT
clone size: -; J gene: TRBJ2-5; V gene: TRBV28; D gene: -; CDR3 protein: CASEGAQETQYF; CDR3 DNA: TGTGCCAGCGAGGGTGCACAAGAGACCCAGTACTTC
clone size: many; J gene: TRBJ1-1; V gene: TRBV5-1; D gene: TRBD1; CDR3 protein: CASSPEGGQTEAFF; CDR3 DNA: TGCGCCAGCAGCCCCGAAGGGGGCCAGACTGAAGCTTTCTTT
clone size: -; J gene: TRBJ1-5; V gene: TRBV27; D gene: -; CDR3 protein: CASKVRGLGQPQHF; CDR3 DNA: TGTGCCAGCAAAGTGAGGGGGTTGGGTCAGCCCCAGCATTTT
clone size: -; J gene: TRBJ2-3; V gene: TRBV6-5; D gene: -; CDR3 protein: CASSSVVTDTQYF; CDR3 DNA: TGTGCCAGCAGTTCAGTAGTGACAGATACGCAGTATTTT
clone size: -; J gene: TRBJ1-2; V gene: TRBV6-1; D gene: TRBD1; CDR3 protein: CASSEGTGFNYGYTF; CDR3 DNA: TGTGCCAGCAGTGAAGGGACAGGTTTTAACTATGGCTACACCTTC
clone size: -; J gene: TRBJ1-1; V gene: TRBV19; D gene: -; CDR3 protein: CASSNRYTEAFF; CDR3 DNA: TGTGCCAGTAGTAACAGGTACACTGAAGCTTTCTTT
clone size: -; J gene: TRBJ1-2; V gene: TRBV4-1; D gene: -; CDR3 protein: CASSQEWGGYTF; CDR3 DNA: TGCGCCAGCAGCCAAGAATGGGGGGGCTACACCTTC
clone size: -; J gene: TRBJ1-5; V gene: TRBV6-7; D gene: -; CDR3 protein: CASSPSRSGPARVAQHF; CDR3 DNA: TGTGCCAGCAGTCCGTCCCGCTCCGGCCCCGCCCGGGTAGCCCAGCATTTT
clone size: -; J gene: TRBJ1-1; V gene: TRBV5-4; D gene: TRBD1; CDR3 protein: CASSKRQGGNTEAFF; CDR3 DNA: TGTGCCAGCAGCAAGAGACAGGGAGGAAACACTGAAGCTTTCTTT
clone size: -; J gene: TRBJ1-1; V gene: TRBV4-1; D gene: -; CDR3 protein: CASSQIGNTQAAFF; CDR3 DNA: TGCGCCAGCAGCCAAATAGGGAACACCCAAGCGGCTTTCTTT
clone size: few; J gene: TRBJ1-2; V gene: TRBV20-1; D gene: -; CDR3 protein: CSARLHGYTF; CDR3 DNA: TGCAGTGCTAGACTACACGGCTACACCTTC
clone size: -; J gene: TRBJ2-3; V gene: TRBV27; D gene: TRBD1; CDR3 protein: CASSSPLGQMNTDTQYF; CDR3 DNA: TGTGCCAGCAGTTCCCCCCTGGGACAGATGAACACAGATACGCAGTATTTT
clone size: -; J gene: TRBJ2-7; V gene: TRBV7-9; D gene: -; CDR3 protein: CASSLSPNYEQYF; CDR3 DNA: TGTGCCAGCAGCTTATCCCCCAACTACGAGCAGTACTTC
clone size: -; J gene: TRBJ1-1; V gene: TRBV10-1; D gene: -; CDR3 protein: CASSSRVNTEAFF; CDR3 DNA: TGCGCCAGCAGTTCACGGGTTAACACTGAAGCTTTCTTT
clone size: -; J gene: TRBJ1-3; V gene: TRBV30; D gene: -; CDR3 protein: CAWREPGGGNTIYF; CDR3 DNA: TGTGCCTGGAGGGAGCCGGGGGGGGGAAACACCATATATTTT
clone size: once; J gene: TRBJ1-6; V gene: TRBV28; D gene: -; CDR3 protein: CASSLFDSSSSPLHF; CDR3 DNA: TGTGCCAGCAGTTTATTTGACAGTTCGAGTTCACCCCTCCACTTT
clone size: -; J gene: TRBJ1-1; V gene: TRBV6-5; D gene: -; CDR3 protein: CASSPTGVNTEAFF; CDR3 DNA: TGTGCCAGCAGTCCAACCGGGGTCAACACTGAAGCTTTCTTT
clone size: -; J gene: TRBJ2-5; V gene: TRBV19; D gene: TRBD1; CDR3 protein: CASRQGQSGETQYF; CDR3 DNA: TGTGCCAGTAGGCAGGGACAGTCAGGAGAGACCCAGTACTTC
clone size: once; J gene: TRBJ2-5; V gene: TRBV7-2; D gene: TRBD2; CDR3 protein: CASSFPGTSGGRVETQYF; CDR3 DNA: TGTGCCAGCAGCTTTCCCGGGACTAGCGGGGGTCGGGTAGAGACCCAGTACTTC
clone size: -; J gene: TRBJ1-6; V gene: TRBV9; D gene: -; CDR3 protein: CASSVGGFYNSPLHF; CDR3 DNA: TGTGCCAGCAGCGTGGGGGGGTTTTATAATTCACCCCTCCACTTT
clone size: once; J gene: TRBJ1-5; V gene: TRBV6-1; D gene: -; CDR3 protein: CASSEVQRTTYSNQPQHF; CDR3 DNA: TGTGCCAGCAGTGAAGTGCAACGGACAACGTATAGCAATCAGCCCCAGCATTTT
clone size: -; J gene: TRBJ1-6; V gene: TRBV14; D gene: -; CDR3 protein: CASSQDSGFGSPLHF; CDR3 DNA: TGTGCCAGCAGCCAAGATTCAGGTTTTGGTTCGCCCCTCCACTTT
clone size: -; J gene: TRBJ1-2; V gene: TRBV29-1; D gene: -; CDR3 protein: CSVPTGSAYGYTF; CDR3 DNA: TGCAGCGTTCCGACAGGTTCTGCCTATGGCTACACCTTC
clone size: once; J gene: TRBJ1-1; V gene: TRBV7-6; D gene: TRBD1; CDR3 protein: CASSPGGLNTEAFF; CDR3 DNA: TGTGCCAGCAGCCCAGGGGGCTTGAACACTGAAGCTTTCTTT
clone size: -; J gene: TRBJ1-2; V gene: TRBV30; D gene: TRBD1; CDR3 protein: CAWSVQGRYGHTF; CDR3 DNA: TGTGCCTGGAGTGTACAGGGGCGTTATGGCCACACCTTC
clone size: -; J gene: TRBJ1-1; V gene: TRBV7-2; D gene: -; CDR3 protein: CASSLGGRLNTEAFF; CDR3 DNA: TGTGCCAGCAGCTTAGGTGGTCGGCTCAACACTGAAGCTTTCTTT
clone size: -; J gene: TRBJ2-7; V gene: TRBV30; D gene: TRBD1; CDR3 protein: CAWNDRVSYEQYF; CDR3 DNA: TGTGCCTGGAATGACAGGGTGAGCTACGAGCAGTACTTC
clone size: -; J gene: TRBJ1-1; V gene: TRBV7-7; D gene: -; CDR3 protein: CASSLYENTEAFF; CDR3 DNA: TGTGCCAGCAGCTTATACGAGAACACTGAAGCTTTCTTT
clone size: few; J gene: TRBJ1-5; V gene: TRBV12-5; D gene: -; CDR3 protein: CASGYQGHQPQHF; CDR3 DNA: TGTGCTAGTGGCTATCAGGGGCATCAGCCCCAGCATTTT
clone size: -; J gene: TRBJ1-2; V gene: TRBV5-1; D gene: -; CDR3 protein: CASSSRGNSPSGYTF; CDR3 DNA: TGCGCCAGCAGCTCAAGGGGGAACAGTCCCTCTGGCTACACCTTC
clone size: -; J gene: TRBJ1-3; V gene: TRBV11-2; D gene: -; CDR3 protein: CASSLGPNFSGNTIYF; CDR3 DNA: TGTGCCAGCAGCTTAGGTCCTAACTTCTCTGGAAACACCATATATTTT
clone size: -; J gene: TRBJ1-1; V gene: TRBV14; D gene: -; CDR3 protein: CASSQSGGNLRGEAFF; CDR3 DNA: TGTGCCAGCAGCCAAAGTGGGGGAAACCTCAGGGGAGAAGCTTTCTTT
clone size: -; J gene: TRBJ2-5; V gene: TRBV19; D gene: -; CDR3 protein: CASSKQVRQETQYF; CDR3 DNA: TGTGCCAGTAGCAAACAGGTCAGACAAGAGACCCAGTACTTC
clone size: few; J gene: TRBJ1-6; V gene: TRBV6-5; D gene: -; CDR3 protein: CASSTPTTLGSPLHF; CDR3 DNA: TGTGCCAGCAGTACCCCGACGACGTTGGGATCACCCCTCCACTTT
clone size: -; J gene: TRBJ1-3; V gene: TRBV13; D gene: -; CDR3 protein: CASHQRAAARTSGNTIYF; CDR3 DNA: TGTGCCAGCCACCAGAGAGCGGCGGCTCGGACCTCTGGAAACACCATATATTTT
clone size: -; J gene: TRBJ2-3; V gene: TRBV6-5; D gene: -; CDR3 protein: CASSFGTDTQYF; CDR3 DNA: TGTGCCAGCAGTTTTGGCACAGATACGCAGTATTTT
clone size: -; J gene: TRBJ1-2; V gene: TRBV7-8; D gene: -; CDR3 protein: CASSAQGWANYGYTF; CDR3 DNA: TGTGCCAGCAGCGCACAGGGATGGGCTAACTATGGCTACACCTTC
clone size: -; J gene: TRBJ2-1; V gene: TRBV5-1; D gene: -; CDR3 protein: CASSVGTGSYNEQFF; CDR3 DNA: TGCGCCAGCAGCGTCGGAACAGGCTCCTACAATGAGCAGTTCTTC
clone size: -; J gene: TRBJ2-3; V gene: TRBV9; D gene: TRBD2; CDR3 protein: CASSVTSGGTDTQYF; CDR3 DNA: TGTGCCAGCAGCGTTACTAGCGGGGGCACAGATACGCAGTATTTT
clone size: -; J gene: TRBJ1-2; V gene: TRBV15; D gene: -; CDR3 protein: CATSRDGGIGYTF; CDR3 DNA: TGTGCCACCAGCAGAGATGGAGGGATCGGCTACACCTTC
clone size: once; J gene: TRBJ1-1; V gene: TRBV7-9; D gene: -; CDR3 protein: CASSLADSNTEAFF; CDR3 DNA: TGTGCCAGCAGCTTAGCAGACTCGAACACTGAAGCTTTCTTT